This T cell receptor (beta chain) appears in the sequencing data of a study of blood T cell repertoires in COVID-19. Seattle's cohort entered during active infection and was followed longitudinally. The germline V gene has CDR1 DFQATT and CDR2 SNEGSKA (reference sequence). V lost 3 bases to trimming and J lost 7 bases, with 18 bases between them. The CDR3 is 14 residues long. In the authors' methods: Reference gene primer amplification gave nucleated cell count estimates. Sequencing was performed with immunoSEQ multiplex PCR; in TCRdb, only in-frame clones are kept and a portion is missing. V and J calls and clone size are as listed in that table; D and trimming were resolved from the DNA. Here the sample spans roughly 70,000 clones, over 60% being singletons.

The chain recombines TRBV20-1 with TRBJ2-5; tentative D call: TRBD2 (6 bases). This clonotype originated in a man aged 55 to 70 with COVID-19, enrolled during active disease. The sample taken for sequencing was peripheral blood. The CDR3 loop is CSASLVSVGGTQYF. The CDR3 bases are TGCAGTGCTAGTTTGGTTTCGGTCGGGGGGACCCAGTACTTC.